The rows below give T cell receptor beta chains drawn from one sample of a study of Ad26.COV2.S vaccination and SARS-CoV-2 variants. The data were produced by immunoSEQ multiplex PCR, yet TCRdb's version contains in-frame clones alone and is incomplete. The table lists hundreds of thousands of clones, 90% of them singletons. Sequencing used peripheral blood, obtained in a trial of Ad26.COV2.S vaccine versus placebo. These receptor sequences come from a person aged 18 to 59 who received the Ad26.COV2.S COVID-19 vaccine or a placebo. The CDR3 runs from the conserved cysteine through the conserved F or W. The D gene is left open where the match is weak.

NA,TRBJ2-7,TRBV2,TGTGCCAGCAGTTCACAGCAGGGGATCGTAGCCGAGCAGTACTTC,CASSSQQGIVAEQYF
TRBD2,TRBJ2-5,TRBV28,TGTGCCAGCAGTCCGACCCAGGGACTAGCCAAAGAGACCCAGTACTTC,CASSPTQGLAKETQYF
TRBD2,TRBJ2-7,TRBV2,TGTGCCAGCAGTGGGGTTAGCGGGATCATGGAGCAGTACTTC,CASSGVSGIMEQYF
NA,TRBJ1-5,TRBV19,TGTGCCAGTAGTAAGGCCTACAGCAATCAGCCCCAGCATTTT,CASSKAYSNQPQHF
NA,TRBJ2-7,TRBV7-9,TGTGCCAGCAGCTTAGATGTCCACTCCTACGAGCAGTACTTC,CASSLDVHSYEQYF
TRBD1,TRBJ1-1,TRBV3-1/TRBV3-2,TGTGCCAGCAGCGTCCCCGGGACAGCGAACACTGAAGCTTTCTTT,CASSVPGTANTEAFF
NA,TRBJ1-2,TRBV24-1,TGTGCCACCAGTGATCCTCACTCAAGCAGGGATGGCTACACCTTC,CATSDPHSSRDGYTF
NA,TRBJ2-4,TRBV19,TGTGCCAGTGCCAGGGACAATCAAAACATTCAGTACTTC,CASARDNQNIQYF
NA,TRBJ2-5,TRBV3-1/TRBV3-2,TGTGCCAGCAGCCAAGATATTAATGGGGGTTTAGCCCAAGAGACCCAGTACTTC,CASSQDINGGLAQETQYF
TRBD1,TRBJ2-2,TRBV7-9,TGTGCCAGCAGCTCGACAGGGGGGTGGGCCGGGGAGCTGTTTTTT,CASSSTGGWAGELFF
NA,TRBJ2-7,TRBV4-1,TGCGCCAGCAGCCAAGGCGGAGGGGCTTCCTACGAGCAGTACTTC,CASSQGGGASYEQYF
TRBD1,TRBJ1-2,TRBV3-1/TRBV3-2,TGTGCCAGCAGCCAAGCCTCTCGGAGGGACAGGGACTCTGGCTACACCTTC,CASSQASRRDRDSGYTF